The following is a T cell receptor beta chain sequence with its context. Antigen: not known. Unique molecular identifiers tagged individual cDNA molecules. TCRdb passed the 5' RACE reads through MiXCR, listing each CDR3 protein once. The table lists some 64,000 distinct CDR3 sequences, roughly 9% of them singletons, with roughly an eighth in the top ten. This sample is drawn from a study of early T cells in non-severe SARS-CoV-2 infection. Study background: Unsorted whole-blood RNA was sequenced in bulk, leaving chains unpaired.

Overall study results and limits: VDJdb matching favored anti-spike CD8 responses, missing private and CD4 specificities.

This CDR3 is built from 15 residues. Germline V gives CDR1 MNHEY, CDR2 SVGEGT. Trimming removed 4 bases from V and 6 bases from J; junction bases left unmatched: 7. The receptor comes from an adult who was a healthcare worker with PCR-confirmed SARS-CoV-2 infection or an uninfected control (not recorded which). V is TRBV6-2 or TRBV6-3 and J is TRBJ2-3, with 10 bases lining up with TRBD2. Source: whole blood, taken at baseline. The CDR3 loop reads CASSWTSGGGDTQYF. Here the CDR3 DNA reads TGTGCCAGCAGTTGGACTAGCGGCGGTGGGGATACGCAGTATTTT.